This TCR beta chain comes out of a study of regulatory T cells in long-lasting Graves disease. Documented time point: newly diagnosed GD, antithyroid drugs for less than 3 months. Extracted RNA from PBMCs served as the source of the TCR library. This clonotype has ten or more counts. Construction of TCR beta libraries relied on iRepertoire HTBI primers and on Arm-PCR targeting CDR3 regions. In the authors' methods: Across samples, 62 TRBV and some 15 TRBJ segments were found. One entry per CDR3 protein, called by TCRdb with MiXCR from the multiplex PCR reads. These V and J calls rely on TCRdb rather than the paper's analysis. Among some 460,000 distinct CDR3 sequences listed, roughly 15% were seen once. These data were also filed under a second study, of T cells in Graves' hyperthyroidism and ophthalmopathy. This second study says: Newly diagnosed hyperthyroidism, duration under 2 months, in patients aged 18 to 65. TCR CDR3 underwent first-round RT-PCR with the HTBI primer set.

Sequencing was performed on peripheral blood mononuclear cells (PBMCs), taken at new diagnosis, from a patient treated with antithyroid drugs. The TCR originated in a middle-aged man with Graves disease.

CDR3 sequence (DNA): TGTGCCAGCAGCGTTGAGGGTAGCGGGAGGATGGAGCAGTTCTTC. This sequence encodes CASSVEGSGRMEQFF. The chain is built from TRBV9 and TRBJ2-1; 10 nucleotides line up with TRBD2. The germline V gene has CDR1 SGDLS and CDR2 YYNGEE. The CDR3 runs 15 residues. V was pared by 2 bases and J by 10 bases, with 9 bases of the junction left unmatched.